The present entry profiles one T cell receptor beta chain with its context. Its antigen remains unidentified. The hyperthyroidism was newly diagnosed and had lasted under 2 months; the patients were aged 18 to 65. Exclusion of patients followed from uncontrolled infection, other autoimmune disease, pregnancy or lactation. More than 8.5 ml of fresh peripheral blood supplied the PBMCs. This entry belongs to a study of T cells in Graves' hyperthyroidism and ophthalmopathy. The study, taken as a whole, reports: A model built on 13 V-J features separated ophthalmopathy from stable hyperthyroidism.

V was pared by 9 bases and J by 5 bases, with 22 bases between. CDR3 length: 15 amino acids. Germline lookup yields CDR1 LNHDA and CDR2 SQIVND (reference sequence). Amplified TCR beta CDR3 regions derived from RNA transcripts. First-round RT-PCR targeting the TCR CDR3 was performed with the HTBI primer set. Via MiXCR, TCRdb re-called the multiplex PCR reads, giving one row per CDR3 protein. The table has roughly 800,000 distinct CDR3 sequences, roughly 40% seen once; the top ten hold around 10%. Sequences were obtained from blood. This receptor was taken from a man between 18 and 29 years old with Graves' hyperthyroidism. The chain links TRBV19 to TRBJ2-5; perhaps TRBD1 as D (6 bases). The CDR3 DNA is TGTGCCAGCAGTGAAGCGCTGGGGGCGGGTGAGACCCAGTACTTC. Its protein product is CASSEALGAGETQYF.